This T cell receptor beta chain was captured by sequencing in a study of cytomegalovirus exposure and HLA in healthy donors. On this clone: The target antigen is unknown.

Study-wide points: Cytomegalovirus association was listed for 150 or so TCR beta chains. Later on, an analysis showed TCR association rates differing by HLA locus, with DRB1 the most and HLA-C the fewest. The number of N-insertions in an Asian-associated ancestry cluster was reportedly below the 666-donor mean in a later analysis. Of the V segments, some could not be distinguished, including TRBV6-2 and TRBV6-3, and were excluded.

The V and J ends lost 1 base and 4 bases respectively, with 4 bases between them. Looked up from germline, CDR1 is SGHAT and CDR2 is FQNNGV. The CDR3 is 12 residues long. The PCR made use of 60 Vbeta and 13 Jbeta primers. Profiling relied on immunoSEQ multiplex PCR, and the TCRdb table lists in-frame clones only, not all of them. This table has 150,000 to 200,000 clones, approximately 82% appearing once. Sequenced: PBMCs. V and J are TRBV11-2 and TRBJ1-1; D ambiguous. The TCR was taken from a girl between 2 and 10 years old in good health and CMV-seropositive. CDR3 amino acids: CASSLAGTEAFF. CDR3 in DNA: TGTGCCAGCAGCTTAGCGGGCACTGAAGCTTTCTTT. Full variable domain (rest looked up from reference TRBV11-2 and TRBJ1-1): EAGVAQSPRYKIIEKRQSVAFWCNPISGHATLYWYQQILGQGPKLLIQFQNNGVVDDSQLPKDRFSAERLKGVDSTLKIQPAKLEDSAVYLCASSLAGTEAFFGQGTRLTVV.